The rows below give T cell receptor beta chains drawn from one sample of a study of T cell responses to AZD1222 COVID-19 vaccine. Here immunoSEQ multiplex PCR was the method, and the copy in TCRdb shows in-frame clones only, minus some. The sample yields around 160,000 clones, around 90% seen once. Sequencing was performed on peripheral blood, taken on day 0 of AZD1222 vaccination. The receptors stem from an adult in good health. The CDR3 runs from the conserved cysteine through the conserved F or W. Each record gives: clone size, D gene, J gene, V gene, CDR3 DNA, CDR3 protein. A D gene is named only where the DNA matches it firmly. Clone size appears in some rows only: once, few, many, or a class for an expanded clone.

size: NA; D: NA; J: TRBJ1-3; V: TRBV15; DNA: TGTGCCACCAGCAGATCAGTCGGGTCCGGAAACACCATATATTTT; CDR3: CATSRSVGSGNTIYF
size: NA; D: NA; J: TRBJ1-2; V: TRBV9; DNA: TGTGCCAGCAGCGTAGGAGGGGCCCCTAACTATGGCTACACCTTC; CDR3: CASSVGGAPNYGYTF
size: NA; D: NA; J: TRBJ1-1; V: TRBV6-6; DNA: TGTGCCAGCACTCCGCCGGGACGGAGGATGAACACTGAAGCTTTCTTT; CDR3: CASTPPGRRMNTEAFF
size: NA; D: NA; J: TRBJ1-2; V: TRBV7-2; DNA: TGTGCCAGCAGCGTGGGGGCGGGTGGCTACACCTTC; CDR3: CASSVGAGGYTF
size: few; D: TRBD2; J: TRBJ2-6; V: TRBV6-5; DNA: TGTGCCAGTAGCGGGGAGCAGGCTGGGGCCAACGTCCTGACTTTC; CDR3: CASSGEQAGANVLTF
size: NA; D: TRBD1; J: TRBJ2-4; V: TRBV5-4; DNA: TGTGCCAGCAGCACCGGACAGGCCACCAACATTCAGTACTTC; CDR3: CASSTGQATNIQYF
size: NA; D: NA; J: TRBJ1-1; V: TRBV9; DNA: TGTGCCAGCAGCGTTGAGGGGTTGGAGACTGAAGCTTTCTTT; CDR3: CASSVEGLETEAFF
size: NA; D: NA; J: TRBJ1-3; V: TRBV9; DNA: TGTGCCAGCAGCGTAGACCTCGCTGGAAACACCATATATTTT; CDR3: CASSVDLAGNTIYF
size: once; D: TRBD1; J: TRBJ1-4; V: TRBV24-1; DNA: TGTGCCACCAGTGCCCAGGGGGGTGTAAATGAAAAACTGTTTTTT; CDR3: CATSAQGGVNEKLFF
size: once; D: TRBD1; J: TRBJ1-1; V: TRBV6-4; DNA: TGTGCCAGAAGGACAGGCGCGCCGAACACTGAAGCTTTCTTT; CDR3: CARRTGAPNTEAFF
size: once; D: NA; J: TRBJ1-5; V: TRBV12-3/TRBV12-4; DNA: TGTGCCAGCAGTAGCTCACGGCGGCCCCAGCATTTT; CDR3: CASSSSRRPQHF
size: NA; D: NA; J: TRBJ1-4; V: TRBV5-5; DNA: TGTGCCAGCATCGGGGAAACTAATGAAAAACTGTTTTTT; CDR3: CASIGETNEKLFF
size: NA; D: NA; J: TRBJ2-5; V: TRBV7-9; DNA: TGTGCCAGCAGCTCGTCGACCCAGTACTTC; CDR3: CASSSSTQYF
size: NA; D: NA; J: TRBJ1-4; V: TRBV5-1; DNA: TGCGCCAGCAGCCCACGGACAGATGAAAAACTGTTTTTT; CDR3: CASSPRTDEKLFF
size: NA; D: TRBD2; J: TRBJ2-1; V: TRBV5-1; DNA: TGCGCCAGCAGCACTTCGGGGGGGCCTGGAAATGAGCAGTTCTTC; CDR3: CASSTSGGPGNEQFF
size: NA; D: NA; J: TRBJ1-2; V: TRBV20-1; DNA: TGCAGTGCTAGCCCAGGTGTTGGCTACACCTTC; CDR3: CSASPGVGYTF
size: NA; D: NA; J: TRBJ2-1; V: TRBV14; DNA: TGTGCCAGCAGCCCGGACTCAGCATATTACAATGAGCAGTTCTTC; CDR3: CASSPDSAYYNEQFF
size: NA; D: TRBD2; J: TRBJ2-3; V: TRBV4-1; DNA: TGCGCCAGCAGCCAAGATAGGCTAGCGGCGGTCACAGATACGCAGTATTTT; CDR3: CASSQDRLAAVTDTQYF
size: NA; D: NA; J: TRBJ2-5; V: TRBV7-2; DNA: TGTGCCAGCAGCGTCCAGGGGAGTCAAGAGACCCAGTACTTC; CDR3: CASSVQGSQETQYF
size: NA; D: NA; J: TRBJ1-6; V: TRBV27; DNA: TGTGCCAGCAGCCGACGTGTTGGAAATTCACCCCTCCACTTT; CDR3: CASSRRVGNSPLHF
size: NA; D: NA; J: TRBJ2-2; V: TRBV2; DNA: TGTGCCAGCCATGGACAGTTTAACACCGGGGAGCTGTTTTTT; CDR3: CASHGQFNTGELFF
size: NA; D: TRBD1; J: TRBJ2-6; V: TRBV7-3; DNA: TGTGCCAGCAGCTTTGGACAGGGGCCCTCTGGGGCCAACGTCCTGACTTTC; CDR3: CASSFGQGPSGANVLTF
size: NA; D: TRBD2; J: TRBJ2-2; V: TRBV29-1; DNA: TGCAGCGTTGAAGCCAGCGGGAGTATCACCGGGGAGCTGTTTTTT; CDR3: CSVEASGSITGELFF
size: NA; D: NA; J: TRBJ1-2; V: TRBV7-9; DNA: TGTGCCAGCAGCTCTGGAGGGGGAAGAGGCTACACCTTC; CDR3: CASSSGGGRGYTF
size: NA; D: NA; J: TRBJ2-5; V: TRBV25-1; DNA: TGTGCCAGCAGTGGAGTGAAGAGGAGGCAGGTTAAAGAGACCCAGTACTTC; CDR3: CASSGVKRRQVKETQYF
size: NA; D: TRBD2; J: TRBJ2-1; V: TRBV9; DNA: TGTGCCAGCAGCGTAGGTCCCGGGAGGAACAATGAGCAGTTCTTC; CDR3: CASSVGPGRNNEQFF
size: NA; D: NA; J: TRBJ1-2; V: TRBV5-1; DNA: TGCGCCAGCAGCTGGGCTGAGGAAATCCCCTATGGCTACACCTTC; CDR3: CASSWAEEIPYGYTF
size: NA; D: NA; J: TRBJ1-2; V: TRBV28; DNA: TGTGCCAGCAGCTTACCGGGACACCCAGATGGCTACACCTTC; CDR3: CASSLPGHPDGYTF
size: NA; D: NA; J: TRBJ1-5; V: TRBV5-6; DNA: TGTGCCAGCAGCTTGTGGGGGGGCGGACAGCCCCAGCATTTT; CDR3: CASSLWGGGQPQHF
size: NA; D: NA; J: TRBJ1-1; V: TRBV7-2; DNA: TGTGCCAGCAGCTTTCCTGTATCTGAAGCTTTCTTT; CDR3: CASSFPVSEAFF
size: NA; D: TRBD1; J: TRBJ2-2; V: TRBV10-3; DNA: TGTGCCATCAGTGAGTTCCAGGGGGCTGGCGGGGAGCTGTTTTTT; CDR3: CAISEFQGAGGELFF
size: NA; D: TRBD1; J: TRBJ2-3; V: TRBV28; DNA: TGTGCCAGCAGTTATCAGGGGGTGCGGGCAGATACGCAGTATTTT; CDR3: CASSYQGVRADTQYF
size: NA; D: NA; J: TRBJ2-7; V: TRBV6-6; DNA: TGTGCCAGCAGCCAACCGAGCTCCCCCTACGAGCAGTACTTC; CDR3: CASSQPSSPYEQYF
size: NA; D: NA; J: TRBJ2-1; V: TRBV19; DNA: TGTGCCAGTAGTATAGATTCGGGGGATCAGTCCTACAATGAGCAGTTCTTC; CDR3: CASSIDSGDQSYNEQFF
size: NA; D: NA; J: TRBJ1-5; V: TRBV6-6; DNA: TGTGCCAGCAGTTACAATCCGGTGGCTCAGCCCCAGCATTTT; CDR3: CASSYNPVAQPQHF
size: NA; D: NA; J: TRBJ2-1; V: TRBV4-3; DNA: TGCGCCAGCAGCCAAGGAGGCGGGATCTCCCATGAGCAGTTCTTC; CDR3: CASSQGGGISHEQFF
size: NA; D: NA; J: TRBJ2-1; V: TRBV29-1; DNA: TGCAGCGGGCGGGAACAGGGGAATGAGCAGTTCTTC; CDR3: CSGREQGNEQFF
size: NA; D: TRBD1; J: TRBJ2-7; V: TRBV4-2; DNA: TGTGCCAGCAGCCAAGGCCTTTTGAGGGGGCGGTCCTACGAGCAGTACTTC; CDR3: CASSQGLLRGRSYEQYF
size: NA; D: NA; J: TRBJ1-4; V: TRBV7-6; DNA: TGTGCCTCCGGGTTCCGGACGAAAAAACTGTTTTTT; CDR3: CASGFRTKKLFF
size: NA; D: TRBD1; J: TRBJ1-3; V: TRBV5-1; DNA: TGCGCCAGCAGCTGGGCCGGGACAGACGGAAACACCATATATTTT; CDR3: CASSWAGTDGNTIYF
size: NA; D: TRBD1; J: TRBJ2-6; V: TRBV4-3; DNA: TGCGCCAGCAGCCAGGGGACAGCCTTTGGGGCCAACGTCCTGACTTTC; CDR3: CASSQGTAFGANVLTF
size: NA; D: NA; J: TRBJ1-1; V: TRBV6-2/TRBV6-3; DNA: TGTGCCAGCAGTTACGAACGCCGGGAGACTGAAGCTTTCTTT; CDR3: CASSYERRETEAFF
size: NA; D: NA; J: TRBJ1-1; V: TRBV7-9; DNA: TGTGCCAGCAGCTCTCAGGGGTTGGACACTGAAGCTTTCTTT; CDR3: CASSSQGLDTEAFF
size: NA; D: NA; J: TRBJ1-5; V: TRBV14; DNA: TGTGCCAGCAGCCAACGAGGAGTGGCAGGAGGGCAGGATAGCAATCAGCCCCAGCATTTT; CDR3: CASSQRGVAGGQDSNQPQHF
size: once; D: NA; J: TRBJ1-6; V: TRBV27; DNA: NA; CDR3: CASSSSASPLHF
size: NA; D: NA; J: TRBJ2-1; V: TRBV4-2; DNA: TGTGCCAGCAGCCAAGAAGCTCCTATGTTTGCCACAGGCAGACCATCCTACAATGAGCAGTTCTTC; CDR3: CASSQEAPMFATGRPSYNEQFF
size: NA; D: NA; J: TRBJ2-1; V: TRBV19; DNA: TGTGCCAGTAGTCCCCTCGGGGATGAGCAGTTCTTC; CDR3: CASSPLGDEQFF
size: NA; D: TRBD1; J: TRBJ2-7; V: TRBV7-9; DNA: TGTGCCAGCAGCCCCTCTAGGACAGGGTTCCACGAGCAGTACTTC; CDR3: CASSPSRTGFHEQYF
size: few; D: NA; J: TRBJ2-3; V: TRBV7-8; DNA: TGTGCCAGCAGCTTATGGGGGGCGACCACTAGCACAGATACGCAGTATTTT; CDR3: CASSLWGATTSTDTQYF
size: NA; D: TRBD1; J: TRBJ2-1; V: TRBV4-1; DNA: TGCGCCAGCAGCCAGGAGACCGGGGAGACAGGGACCTCCTACAATGAGCAGTTCTTC; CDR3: CASSQETGETGTSYNEQFF
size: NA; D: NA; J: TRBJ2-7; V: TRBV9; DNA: TGTGCCAGCAGCGAGGGAGGGGGCTACGAGCAGTACTTC; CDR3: CASSEGGGYEQYF
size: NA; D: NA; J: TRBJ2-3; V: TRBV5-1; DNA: TGCGCCAGCAGCTCGGGAGGGGACAGAATTGCAGATACGCAGTATTTT; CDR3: CASSSGGDRIADTQYF
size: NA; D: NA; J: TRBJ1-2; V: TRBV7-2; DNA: TGTGCCAGCAGCTCGGACGGAAACTATGGCTACACCTTC; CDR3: CASSSDGNYGYTF
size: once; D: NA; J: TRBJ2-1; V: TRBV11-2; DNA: TGTGCCAGCACCATAAACCACGATTCACAGATTTTTTACAATGAGCAGTTCTTC; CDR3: CASTINHDSQIFYNEQFF